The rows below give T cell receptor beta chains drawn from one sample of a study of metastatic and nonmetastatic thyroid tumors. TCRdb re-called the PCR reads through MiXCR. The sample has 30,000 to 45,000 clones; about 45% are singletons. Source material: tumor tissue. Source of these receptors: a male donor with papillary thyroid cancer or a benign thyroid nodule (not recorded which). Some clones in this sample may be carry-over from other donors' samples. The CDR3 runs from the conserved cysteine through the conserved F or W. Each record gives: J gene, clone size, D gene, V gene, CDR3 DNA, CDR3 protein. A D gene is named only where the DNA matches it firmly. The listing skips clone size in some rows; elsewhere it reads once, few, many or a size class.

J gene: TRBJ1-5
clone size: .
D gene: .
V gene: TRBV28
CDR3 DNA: TGTGCCAGCAGTTTAGGGGAAAACAATCAGCCCCAGCATTTT
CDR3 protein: CASSLGENNQPQHF

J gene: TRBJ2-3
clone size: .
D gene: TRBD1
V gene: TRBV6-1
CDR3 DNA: TGTGCCAGCAGTGAAGGTGGTGCAGGGGGCGGGGCAGATACGCAGTATTTT
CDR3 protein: CASSEGGAGGGADTQYF

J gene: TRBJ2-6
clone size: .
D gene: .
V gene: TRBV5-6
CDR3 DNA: TGTGCCAGCAGCTTAGGACTAATATTCTCTGGGGCCAACGTCCTGACTTTC
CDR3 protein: CASSLGLIFSGANVLTF

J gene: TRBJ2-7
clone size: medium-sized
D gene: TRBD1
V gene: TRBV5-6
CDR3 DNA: TGTGCCAGCAGCTCAGGGGGCGGAACCCTCCTCTGGGAGCAGTACTTC
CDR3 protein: CASSSGGGTLLWEQYF

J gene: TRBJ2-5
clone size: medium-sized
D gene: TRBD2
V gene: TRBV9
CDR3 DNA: TGTGCCAGCAGCGTAGCGGGGGGGCAGAGAGAGACCCAGTACTTC
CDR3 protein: CASSVAGGQRETQYF

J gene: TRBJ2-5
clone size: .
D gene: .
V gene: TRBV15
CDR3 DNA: TGTGCCACCAGCAGCCTAGAGACCCAGTACTTC
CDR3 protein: CATSSLETQYF

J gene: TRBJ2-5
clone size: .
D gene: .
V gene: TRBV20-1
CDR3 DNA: TGCAGTGCTAGAGACGGGCGGGGCGCCACCCAAGAGACCCAGTACTTC
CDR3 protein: CSARDGRGATQETQYF

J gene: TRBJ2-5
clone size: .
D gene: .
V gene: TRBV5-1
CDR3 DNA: TGCGCCAGCGGGACTGGCCAAGAGACCCAGTACTTC
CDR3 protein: CASGTGQETQYF

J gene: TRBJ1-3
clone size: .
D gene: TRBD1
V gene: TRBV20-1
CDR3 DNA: TGCAGTGCTAGAGATCAGGGGGTCCCCGGAAACACCATATATTTT
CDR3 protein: CSARDQGVPGNTIYF

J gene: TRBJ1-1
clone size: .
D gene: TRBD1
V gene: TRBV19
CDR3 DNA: TGTGCCAGTAGTATAATCGACAGGGATACTGAAGCTTTCTTT
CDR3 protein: CASSIIDRDTEAFF